This T cell receptor (beta chain) was sequenced during a study of PD-L1 blockade in urothelial cancer. About the study: T cell content in blood samples showed a median of 141,255.

Remarks on this clone: Its matching antigen is unknown.

CDR3 length: 15 residues. V was trimmed by 0 bases and J by 5 bases, leaving 13 bases between them. Germline V lookup: CDR1 MNHEY, CDR2 SVGAGI. Study outcomes and limitations: Expansion of tumor-associated blood clones at 3 weeks was greater in durable-benefit patients.

Spike-ins of synthetic TCR analog templates went into each PCR. This table comes from immunoSEQ multiplex PCR, and its TCRdb copy is limited to in-frame clones, with some not included. This table holds 20,000 to 25,000 clones, 87% found once. The specimen was PBMCs, collected around atezolizumab (anti-PD-L1) treatment. The rearrangement joins TRBV6-5 to TRBJ2-5; D may be TRBD2 (5 bases). The clonotype originates from a man aged 45-60 years with urothelial cancer. The CDR3 DNA is TGTGCCAGCAGTTACTCGCCGGGAATCGGGGAGACCCAGTACTTC. This gives the protein CASSYSPGIGETQYF.